This T cell receptor beta chain was sequenced for a study of shared clonotypes between healthy human individuals. The study's findings and limits: The genetic and exposure-history diversity represented was limited by few donors.

Each donor was a Caucasian adult residing in Nashville, Tennessee. Germline assignment: CDR1 MNHNS and CDR2 SASEGT. V was pared by 4 bases and J by 4 bases, with 17 bases between. The CDR3 spans 17 residues. Repertoires were generated with immunoSEQ multiplex PCR, while TCRdb's copy carries only in-frame clones and drops some. The sample lists approximately 1,000,000 clones; approximately 80% were seen once. This clone occurred once. Its antigen is not identified. This chain uses TRBV6-1 with TRBJ2-6, with D possibly matching TRBD1 (6 bases). The sequencing sample was made of memory CD4+ T cells from PBMCs. Described subset: CD45RA-negative fraction. The receptor comes from a man aged 18 to 29 in good health. Some clones in this sample may be carry-over from other donors' samples. CDR3: CASSAPLQGTGANVLTF. CDR3 coding DNA: TGTGCCAGCAGTGCCCCACTACAGGGTACCGGGGCCAACGTCCTGACTTTC.